This T cell receptor beta chain was retrieved from a study of blood T cell repertoires in COVID-19. Study overall: Whether acute or convalescent, the COVID-19 samples came from the United States, Italy and Spain. Sources were T cells, B-cell-depleted T cells, or PBMCs; the material itself was cDNA or gDNA.

The CDR3 length is 17 residues. Germline V gene data show CDR1 as SGHNT and CDR2 as YENEEA. The trim removed 5 bases at V and 5 bases at J, leaving 14 bases unmatched. The table came from immunoSEQ multiplex PCR; TCRdb's copy has only in-frame clones and leaves some out. This table holds about 230,000 clones, around 84% found once. The chain combines TRBV11-3 with TRBJ2-5; 10 positions agree with TRBD1. The receptor was derived from a woman of 80 years or more with active or convalescent COVID-19. The sample was peripheral blood. For the CDR3, the DNA is TGTGCCAGCAGCCTTGCCCGGACAGGGGGTACCTGGGAGACCCAGTACTTC. Its protein product is CASSLARTGGTWETQYF.